This T cell receptor (beta chain) originates from a study of blood T cell dynamics during melanoma immunotherapy (TCRdb year 2020). With regard to the full study: Patients with metastatic melanoma were treated with first-line pembrolizumab or nivolumab plus ipilimumab as standard of care in the United Kingdom. Peripheral T cell receptor repertoires of metastatic melanoma patients were profiled before and after one cycle of checkpoint inhibitor therapy to find early correlates of response. The training cohort consisted of consecutive patients, while an additional independent group of patients from the same centre was pooled to form an external validation set.

Remarks on this clone: Its antigen target is currently unknown. Within one base of it there is no much larger clone, and no base qualities were kept.

Overall study results and their limits: Among sorted CD8+ subsets, TIE cells showed the highest similarity to cfDNA CDR3 sequences and the highest clonality, suggesting active turnover with convergence on dominant clones. The relatively small sample size was acknowledged as potentially limiting generalization of the results. The study was unable to establish whether the T cell clones driving the repertoire changes were melanoma-specific or instead reflected general immune activation.

For each sorted CD8+ T cell subset, the entire amount of extracted DNA went into the assay. TCR beta CDR3 sequences were amplified from genomic DNA using the immunoSEQ TCRb Assay kit according to manufacturer instructions. The KAPA Library Quantification Kit for Illumina platforms was used to quantify pooled libraries by qPCR. Pooled libraries were sequenced on an Illumina NextSeq 500, clustered at roughly 0.55-1.1 pM. As for how the authors treated the data: TCR data were analyzed using immunoSEQ ANALYZER and the R LymphoSeq package. A rearrangement efficiency score was calculated as productive divided by the sum of productive and non-productive CDR3 sequences. Clonality was measured with the Gini coefficient and diversity with the Renyi index at alpha=1, compared pairwise between timepoints within each patient. Clonal relatedness used an edit distance of 3, and repertoire similarity used the Bhattacharyya coefficient, both computed in LymphoSeq. Linear discriminant analysis on week-3 changes in clonality and diversity was built with the R MASS and caret packages to classify response. The clones in this table, taken by TCRdb from immuneACCESS, are in-frame only. Not every clone is retained; where verified, under half of the shortfall comes from an unresolved V gene, and the cause of the rest is unknown. That table is the source of V, J and clone size, and D and trimming were worked out from the DNA. Present in this sample are over 10,000 clones, under 95% of which were seen just once. The biggest ten clones account for 0.18% of the sample.

V is cut by 5 bases and J by 5 bases, and the space between the germline ends is 11 bases. According to the germline V gene (reference sequence), CDR1 reads SEHNR and CDR2 reads FQNEAQ. The cysteine opens and the phenylalanine closes a CDR3 of 13 amino acids. Here the CDR3 DNA is all that survives: 39 bases in frame from base 1. The sample's time point label is to be understood as: pre-treatment baseline. Blood samples were taken before treatment (T0) and at week 3 (W3), following the first cycle of checkpoint blockade. Except for a couple of patients with rapid clinical progression, response was assessed 12 weeks after the first infusion by RECIST 1.1; disease control meant complete response, partial response or stable disease. Any patient who had received prior systemic cancer treatment, was on concomitant immunosuppressant therapy or had synchronous other active malignancies was excluded. In six patients, three with progression and three with disease control, sorted CD8+ memory and naive T cell subsets were sequenced at T0 and W3. Lymphoprep and SepMate tubes were used to isolate PBMC from blood, and red cell lysis was then performed. QIAamp DNA Blood Mini kits were used to extract DNA from PBMC and from sorted T cell subsets. CD8+ T cell subsets were live-sorted on a FACSAria III cytometer and were frozen prior to DNA extraction. Fresh PBMC for flow cytometry were kept at 4 degrees C in PBS containing approximately 2.2% fetal bovine serum and were analyzed within 25 hours.

The TCR sequence derives from a human donor with melanoma. Recombination joined TRBV7-9 with TRBJ2-3; the D match is possibly TRBD1 or TRBD2, with 5 bases aligned in each. Sequenced material: effector memory CD8+ T cells from blood, taken from a patient treated with checkpoint blockade. For the CDR3, the sequence is CASSRDGRDTQYF. The nucleotides are TGTGCCAGCAGCCGGGACGGACGAGATACGCAGTATTTT.